This T cell receptor beta chain was sequenced for a study of cytomegalovirus exposure and HLA in healthy donors. PCR involved 60 Vbeta and 13 Jbeta primers. The table came from immunoSEQ multiplex PCR; TCRdb's copy has only in-frame clones and leaves some out. This repertoire shows about 150,000 clones, 60% to 80% found once; its top ten account for 13% to 15%. There are 16 residues in the CDR3. Trimming cost V 8 bases and J 1 base, with 18 bases left between them. CDR1 SNHLY and CDR2 FYNNEI come from the germline V gene. Sequencing was carried out using PBMCs. The chain joins TRBV2 to TRBJ2-1; a weak D match, TRBD1 (5 bases). The sequence came from a woman between 40 and 50 years old in good health and CMV-seronegative. For the CDR3, the DNA is TGTGCCAGCCTCAAACAGGTTTCAAAATCCTACAATGAGCAGTTCTTC. This encodes CASLKQVSKSYNEQFF.